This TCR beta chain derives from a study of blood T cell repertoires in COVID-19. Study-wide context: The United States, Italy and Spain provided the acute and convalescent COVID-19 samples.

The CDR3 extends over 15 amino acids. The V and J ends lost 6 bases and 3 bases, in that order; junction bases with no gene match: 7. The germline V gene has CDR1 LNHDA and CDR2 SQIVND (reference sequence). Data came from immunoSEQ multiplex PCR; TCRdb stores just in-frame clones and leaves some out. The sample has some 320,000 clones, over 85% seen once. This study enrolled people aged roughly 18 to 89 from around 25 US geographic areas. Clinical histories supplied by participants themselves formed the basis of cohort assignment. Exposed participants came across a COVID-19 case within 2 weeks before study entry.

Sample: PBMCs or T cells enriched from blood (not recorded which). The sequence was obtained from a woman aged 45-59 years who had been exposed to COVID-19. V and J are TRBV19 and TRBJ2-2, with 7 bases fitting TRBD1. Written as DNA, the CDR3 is TGTGCCAGTAGCCCCAGGGACAGAGACACCGGGGAGCTGTTTTTT. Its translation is CASSPRDRDTGELFF.